This T cell receptor (beta chain) was recovered during a study of T-cell memory formation after mild COVID-19 (dated by TCRdb to about 2021). Notes on the research overall: TCR sequence clusters from the two donors were found to be largely donor specific. T-cell clones expanding and contracting after mild COVID-19 in two donors were tracked by longitudinal TCRalpha and TCRbeta repertoire sequencing. The cohort was made up of two young adult volunteers, one female and one male, who were previously healthy.

The investigation overall reported the following: From day 15 to 85, contracting clones showed balanced CD4/CD8 phenotypes, whereas a second wave of clones that expanded from day 15 to 37 leaned towards CD4+. Contracting CD4+ clones appeared mostly in the CM and EM memory subsets, whereas CD8+ clones were enriched in EMRA. The study covered only two mild cases, and larger cohorts including severe cases with pre-infection samples were considered necessary. Some responding clones were detected in pre-infection memory, which suggested that pre-existing cross-reactive memory T cells had joined the SARS-CoV-2 response. SARS-CoV-2 specificity of the second-wave clones peaking on day 37 was not confirmed.

In its sample, this clonotype was seen a few times. Its antigen remains undetermined. Nothing much larger sits one base from this clone, and base qualities are not available. The run used an Illumina NovaSeq 6000. Using 5'RACE with constant-segment primers, TCRalpha and TCRbeta cDNA libraries were constructed, with sample barcodes and unique molecular identifiers added in the process. RNA was extracted from every sample with Trizol reagent. The libraries were amplified in two PCR steps, and the second step added a second sample barcode and Illumina TruSeq adapters. Sequencing of the libraries was done on an Illumina NovaSeq, producing 2 x 150 bp paired-end reads. The authors' pipeline ran thus. The reads were demultiplexed and collapsed into UMI-guided consensus sequences using migec v1.2.7. Using mixcr v2.1.11, UMI consensuses were aligned to TRA and TRB V and J templates and then assembled into clonotypes. A clonotype was counted as expanded or contracted only when both edgeR and NoisET called the clonotype significant, with the noise models trained on biological replicates. For edgeR calls, a false discovery rate-adjusted p below 0.01 and a log2 fold-change threshold of 1 were applied. As an exploratory analysis of dynamics, PCA with hierarchical clustering was applied to max-normalized trajectories of the 1000 most abundant clonotypes. The CD4 or CD8 phenotype of responding clones was assigned using the separately sequenced CD4+ and CD8+ repertoires. TCRdb trimmed the raw reads at Q25, called clones with MiXCR and kept productive beta chains. Each record represents a unique CDR3 protein, reported with the most common genes and DNA among its rows. TCRdb's processing, not the authors', yielded these V and J calls. Counted in this sample were about 430,000 distinct CDR3 sequences; 20% to 25% of them appeared once. 7.5% to 10% of the sample goes to the ten largest clones.

Per the germline V gene, SQVTM is the CDR1 and ANQGSEA is the CDR2. Trimming costs V 8 bases and J 5 bases, and their ends lie 15 bases apart. Reading from cysteine to phenylalanine, the CDR3 counts 13 amino acids. Only the CDR3 part of the read is kept: 39 bases, read in frame from the first base. Ficoll-Paque density gradient centrifugation was used to isolate PBMCs. Sequencing was carried out using PBMCs or a T cell subset sorted from them (not recorded which). The TCR was taken from an adult woman who had mild COVID-19 (a few samples of this study predate the infection). The sample titles of this study are shuffled in the database, so cell type and time point are left out; the donor was told from shared clones. The chain is encoded by TRBV29-1 joined to TRBJ2-2; tentative D gene TRBD1, with 6 bases matching. In nucleotides, the sequence is TGCAGCACCCCCAGGCAGGGGACCGGGGAGCTGTTTTTT. Its amino acids are CSTPRQGTGELFF.